Shown below are 8 T cell receptor beta chains from a single sample sequenced in a study of CD8 T cells in ankylosing spondylitis. One entry per CDR3 protein results from TCRdb running MiXCR on the 5' RACE reads. Among about 130,000 distinct CDR3 sequences, 6% to 8% were seen once, and the ten largest hold 9.5% to 15%. The sample was blood, either unsorted or a sorted T cell fraction (not recorded which). The receptors were gathered from a female donor with ankylosing spondylitis or in good health (not recorded which).

This clonotype was counted ten times or more. The chain employs TRBV5-1 and TRBJ1-1; 9 bases are a match to TRBD1. V shed 4 bases and J 0 bases; nucleotides not matched to a gene: 10. CDR1 is SGHRS and CDR2 is YFSETQ in the germline V gene. This CDR3 has 17 residues. Written as DNA, the CDR3 is TGCGCCAGCAGCAATACTGGGACAGGGTATCTGAACACTGAAGCTTTCTTT. Translation: CASSNTGTGYLNTEAFF.

This clonotype has a count of ten or more. The chain carries TRBV5-1 and TRBJ2-7; tentative D call: TRBD1 (5 bases). Per the germline V gene, CDR1 is SGHRS and CDR2 is YFSETQ. This CDR3 region has 13 residues. V lost 3 bases and J 0 bases, leaving 7 bases between the germline ends. The CDR3 nucleotides read TGCGCCAGCAGCTCCGGACACTCCTACGAGCAGTACTTC. This sequence encodes CASSSGHSYEQYF.

This clonotype was picked up a small number of times. The V gene is TRBV27, the J gene TRBJ2-1, with TRBD1 identical over 8 bases. V lost 7 bases, J lost 5 bases, and 4 bases stayed unmatched. Germline CDR1 MNHEY, CDR2 SMNVEV (reference sequence). The CDR3 loop spans 13 amino acids. As DNA, the CDR3 is TGTGCCAGCAACGACAGGGGTAACAATGAGCAGTTCTTC. Its protein is CASNDRGNNEQFF.

The gene calls are TRBV5-1 and TRBJ2-1; 7 bases fit TRBD2. Per the germline V gene, CDR1 is SGHRS and CDR2 is YFSETQ. The junction had 16 bases not matched to a gene; V was cut back by 0 bases and J by 4 bases. The CDR3 is made up of 19 amino acids. The CDR3 DNA sequence: TGCGCCAGCAGCTTGGCCCCGGGGAGGGTGGGGGGAGTATACAATGAGCAGTTCTTC. This codes for CASSLAPGRVGGVYNEQFF.

At least ten counts were recorded for this clonotype. The rearrangement links TRBV9 to TRBJ1-2, with no clear D. V dropped 7 bases and J dropped 4 bases, with 23 bases sitting between them. The germline V gene encodes CDR1 SGDLS and CDR2 YYNGEE. The CDR3 is 16 residues long. CDR3 in DNA: TGTGCCAGCTCCCGAGAAGGCATCGCAATCGCCTATGGCTACACCTTC. As protein: CASSREGIAIAYGYTF.

This clonotype was counted ten times or more. The CDR3 spells CSATPGQGNTEAFF. The CDR3 DNA follows: TGCAGTGCTACGCCGGGACAGGGGAACACTGAAGCTTTCTTT. This rearrangement joins TRBV20-1 to TRBJ1-1, with 9 bases aligning to TRBD1. V trimming: 4 bases; J trimming: 1 base; junction bases outside the gene matches: 4. The CDR3 consists of 14 residues. Germline CDR1 and CDR2: DFQATT and SNEGSKA (reference sequence).

This clonotype was counted many times. J is TRBJ2-3 and V is TRBV10-3; the match to TRBD2 covers 9 bases. The trim removed 3 bases at V and 4 bases at J, leaving 2 bases unmatched. Per the germline V gene, CDR1 is ENHRY and CDR2 is SYGVKD. The CDR3 has 14 residues. The CDR3 DNA is TGTGCCATCAGTGATAGCGGGGGCGCAGATACGCAGTATTTT. It encodes CAISDSGGADTQYF.

The table lists this clonotype with many counts. V and J are TRBV29-1 and TRBJ1-5, with a tentative D call TRBD1 (5 bases). CDR1 SQVTM and CDR2 ANQGSEA come from the germline V gene. The V and J ends lost 4 bases and 6 bases respectively, with 13 bases between them. This CDR3 spans 13 amino acids. CDR3 nucleotide sequence: TGCAGCGTTGGCGGAGGGGTTGGTCAGCCCCAGCATTTT. Protein sequence: CSVGGGVGQPQHF.